Below are 24 T cell receptor beta chains sequenced from a single sample in a study of neoadjuvant nivolumab and ipilimumab in lung cancer. Some clones are missing from TCRdb's copy, which holds only in-frame ones; the method was immunoSEQ multiplex PCR. Among 4,000 to 5,000 clones listed, more than 60% were seen once. Here the sequenced sample was tumor tissue, taken after neoadjuvant nivolumab, alone or with ipilimumab, at or shortly before surgery. Receptor source: an adult with non-small cell lung cancer.

The chain couples TRBV13 to TRBJ1-3, with D possibly matching TRBD1 (5 bases). V was trimmed by 8 bases and J by 6 bases, leaving 17 bases between them. The CDR3 consists of 14 residues. Germline CDR1 is PRHDT and CDR2 is FYEKMQ (reference sequence). In DNA form, the CDR3 reads TGTGCCAGCCGAATCCGGGGGAGAAAAAACACCATATATTTT. This codes for CASRIRGRKNTIYF.

This sequence joins TRBV5-4 and TRBJ2-6, with D maybe TRBD2 (6 bases). Germline CDR1 is SGHNT and CDR2 is YYREEE (reference sequence). The CDR3 covers 17 residues. V lost 1 base and J lost 0, with 11 bases in between. This CDR3 reads CASSLRDSSSGANVLTF. The CDR3 DNA reads TGTGCCAGCAGCTTGAGGGACTCCAGCTCTGGGGCCAACGTCCTGACTTTC.

V usage is TRBV19 and J usage is TRBJ1-5; 10 nucleotides line up with TRBD1. Germline values: CDR1 LNHDA, CDR2 SQIVND (reference sequence). This CDR3 has 20 amino acids. The V gene end was trimmed by 4 bases and the J gene end by 0 bases; junction bases not matched to a gene: 15. Here the CDR3 reads CASSNRDRGNQRYSNQPQHF. In DNA form, the CDR3 reads TGTGCCAGTAGTAACCGGGACAGGGGAAACCAGCGGTATAGCAATCAGCCCCAGCATTTT.

J is TRBJ2-6 and V is TRBV5-1; TRBD1 agrees at 7 bases. CDR1 and CDR2 from the germline V gene are SGHRS and YFSETQ. The ends lost 4 bases at V and 4 bases at J; junction bases unmatched: 5. The CDR3 has 15 amino acids. The CDR3 sequence: CASSRDSQGANVLTF. Here the CDR3 DNA reads TGCGCCAGCAGCAGGGACAGTCAAGGGGCCAACGTCCTGACTTTC.

The sample holds a few counts of this clone. The rearrangement links TRBV2 to TRBJ1-2, with D perhaps TRBD1 (5 bases). Germline V CDR1 and CDR2: SNHLY, FYNNEI. This CDR3 has 16 amino acids. V was clipped by 1 base and J by 1 base, with 13 bases between them. The chain's CDR3 is CASSEEQGHVNYGYTF. For the CDR3, the DNA is TGTGCCAGCAGTGAAGAGCAGGGCCATGTTAACTATGGCTACACCTTC.

The chain employs TRBV28 and TRBJ2-7; 8 bases are shared with TRBD2. Germline CDR1 MDHEN, CDR2 SYDVKM. The CDR3 runs 17 residues. Trimming removed 5 bases from V and 3 bases from J; junction bases left unmatched: 15. CDR3 sequence: CASSTISGRGGLYEQYF. Written as DNA, the CDR3 is TGTGCCAGCAGTACCATCTCTGGACGGGGGGGCCTCTACGAGCAGTACTTC.

The V call is TRBV16, the J call TRBJ2-7; 10 bases are shared with TRBD2. The CDR3 is 16 residues long. Germline V gene lookup returns CDR1 KGHSY and CDR2 FQNENV. The junction had 4 bases not matched to a gene; V was cut back by 0 bases and J by 2 bases. The CDR3, as DNA: TGTGCCAGCAGCCAATCGGGGCTAGCGGGGGCCTACGAGCAGTACTTC. Translated, it gives CASSQSGLAGAYEQYF.

The chain uses TRBV10-2 and TRBJ1-6; TRBD1 is a possible D gene (6 bases). The germline gives CDR1 WSHSY, CDR2 SAAADI. The length of the CDR3 is 14 residues. V gave up 4 bases and J gave up 10 bases, with 14 bases separating them. As DNA, the CDR3 is TGCGCCAGCAGTGGTCGGCAGGGGAGCTCACCCCTCCACTTT. This encodes CASSGRQGSSPLHF.

The chain joins TRBV29-1 to TRBJ2-5; TRBD1 aligns across 8 bases. The germline gives CDR1 SQVTM, CDR2 ANQGSEA. There are 17 residues in the CDR3. Trimming cost V 4 bases and J 0 bases; bases outside gene matches: 13. CDR3 amino acids: CSVAEDRGALYQETQYF. CDR3 bases: TGCAGCGTTGCGGAAGACAGGGGCGCCTTGTACCAAGAGACCCAGTACTTC.

The rearrangement links TRBV18 to TRBJ2-7, with 8 nucleotides matching TRBD1. Trimming at V came to 6 bases and at J to 3 bases, leaving 19 bases not matched to a gene. The CDR3 covers 18 residues. CDR1 is KGHSH and CDR2 is LQKENI in the germline V gene. The CDR3 coding sequence is TGTGCCAGCTCTCCTAAAAGGCCCTCGGGACAGGAGAGCTACGAGCAGTACTTC. This codes for CASSPKRPSGQESYEQYF.

The V call is TRBV2, the J call TRBJ1-5; 7 nucleotides match TRBD1. The CDR3 loop spans 13 amino acids. V shed 8 bases, J shed 4 bases, and the junction held 5 bases outside the gene matches. Germline lookup yields CDR1 SNHLY and CDR2 FYNNEI. This chain's CDR3 is CASARDSNQPQHF. For the CDR3, the DNA is TGTGCCAGCGCTAGGGACAGTAATCAGCCCCAGCATTTT.

This clone turned up a few times. The rearrangement uses TRBV4-3 and TRBJ1-6; 8 bases are a match to TRBD1. This CDR3 has 15 amino acids. Germline-derived CDR1 and CDR2 are LGHNA and YSLEER. After removal of 6 bases from V and 5 bases from J, the junction contained 6 bases not matched to a gene. The chain's CDR3 is CASSRGQANNSPLHF. The CDR3 nucleotides read TGCGCCAGCAGTAGGGGACAGGCGAATAATTCACCCCTCCACTTT.

V usage is TRBV11-2 and J usage is TRBJ2-2; 8 nucleotides agree with TRBD1. The CDR3 sequence is 17 residues long. V lost 1 base, J lost 3 bases, and 7 bases stayed unmatched. Germline values: CDR1 SGHAT, CDR2 FQNNGV. The CDR3 DNA follows: TGTGCCAGCAGCTTAGTGGGACAGGTCCGCGACACCGGGGAGCTGTTTTTT. Residues: CASSLVGQVRDTGELFF. The variable domain in full, with the rest retrieved from reference TRBV11-2 and TRBJ2-2, is EAGVAQSPRYKIIEKRQSVAFWCNPISGHATLYWYQQILGQGPKLLIQFQNNGVVDDSQLPKDRFSAERLKGVDSTLKIQPAKLEDSAVYLCASSLVGQVRDTGELFFGEGSRLTVL.

The rearrangement links TRBV6-1 to TRBJ1-2; D remains ambiguous. The CDR3 loop spans 18 amino acids. V gave up 0 bases and J gave up 4 bases, with 21 bases separating them. CDR1 is MNHNS, CDR2 SASEGT, per germline. This chain's CDR3 is CASSEALRGQDKGYGYTF. The CDR3 region has the DNA TGTGCCAGCAGTGAAGCGCTTCGTGGCCAGGATAAAGGCTATGGCTACACCTTC.

The chain carries TRBV6-5 and TRBJ1-1; D gene uncertain. Germline-derived CDR1 and CDR2 are MNHEY and SVGAGI. V gave up 7 bases and J gave up 5 bases, with 8 bases separating them. This CDR3 has 11 amino acids. The CDR3 protein is CASKGPTEAFF. CDR3 DNA sequence: TGTGCCAGCAAGGGTCCGACTGAAGCTTTCTTT.

The CDR3: CATRGALNTEAFF. CDR3 sequence (DNA): TGTGCCACCAGGGGCGCTTTGAACACTGAAGCTTTCTTT. The rearrangement uses TRBV18 and TRBJ1-1; the D gene is possibly TRBD1 (6 bases). CDR3 size: 13 residues. Germline V CDR1 and CDR2: KGHSH, LQKENI. The V and J ends lost 10 bases and 0 bases respectively, with 12 bases between them.

The table lists this clone with a count of one. The CDR3 nucleotides are TGTGCCATCAGTGAAGACCCGTCCTACAATGAGCAGTTCTTC. Translating it yields CAISEDPSYNEQFF. The chain uses TRBV10-3 and TRBJ2-1; the D is unclear. The CDR3 spans 14 residues. Germline CDR1 and CDR2: ENHRY and SYGVKD. The V gene lost 3 bases and the J gene lost 1 base, with 7 bases spanning the gap.

This clone was detected only a few times. V gene TRBV7-9 combines with J gene TRBJ2-7; weak D call: TRBD2 (6 bases). Germline loops: CDR1 SEHNR, CDR2 FQNEAQ (reference sequence). V was pared by 2 bases and J by 1 base, with 15 bases between. The CDR3 loop spans 16 amino acids. CDR3 coding DNA: TGTGCCAGCAGCTTACAGTTTGGAGGGAAATCCTACGAGCAGTACTTC. It codes for CASSLQFGGKSYEQYF.

The CDR3 DNA follows: TGTGCCAGCAGTTGGGATAGCAATCAGCCCCAGCATTTT. Translated, it gives CASSWDSNQPQHF. The chain joins TRBV6-5 to TRBJ1-5; D remains ambiguous. CDR1 and CDR2 from the germline V gene are MNHEY and SVGAGI. The V and J ends lost 4 bases and 0 bases respectively, with 4 bases between them. The CDR3 is 13 residues long.

The chain links TRBV19 to TRBJ1-6, with D possibly being TRBD1 (6 bases). The CDR3 is 16 residues long. Germline CDR1 is LNHDA and CDR2 is SQIVND (reference sequence). V shed 0 bases and J shed 10 bases, with 16 bases lying between them. CDR3 in amino acids: CASSIDHRGARSPLHF. In DNA, the CDR3 is TGTGCCAGTAGTATAGATCATCGGGGGGCACGATCACCCCTCCACTTT.

The chain has TRBV28 and TRBJ2-5, with 7 bases aligning to TRBD2. The length of the CDR3 is 15 residues. V was pared by 6 bases and J by 2 bases, with 9 bases of the junction left unmatched. Germline CDR1 is MDHEN and CDR2 is SYDVKM. DNA of the CDR3: TGTGCCAGCAGCCCACTCAGTAGCGGGCAAGAGACCCAGTACTTC. It encodes CASSPLSSGQETQYF.

The chain carries TRBV18 and TRBJ1-2, with a tentative D call TRBD1 (6 bases). The CDR3 consists of 13 residues. Trimming removed 1 base at V and 8 bases at J, with 11 bases between. Germline values: CDR1 KGHSH, CDR2 LQKENI. CDR3 coding DNA: TGTGCCAGCTCACCACTGGGGGGGGCCGGCTACACCTTC. Translated, it gives CASSPLGGAGYTF.

V and J are TRBV25-1 and TRBJ2-1; 8 nucleotides agree with TRBD2. With V trimmed by 8 bases and J by 0 bases, 6 bases remained unmatched. The CDR3 extends over 15 amino acids. Germline-derived CDR1 and CDR2 are MGHDK and SYGVNS. The CDR3 nucleotides are TGTGCCAGCGGCATAGCGGGGAGCTCCTACAATGAGCAGTTCTTC. This encodes CASGIAGSSYNEQFF.

The CDR3 nucleotides are TGTGCCAGCAGTTCGGGGAATTCACCCCTCCACTTT. This gives the protein CASSSGNSPLHF. The chain joins TRBV28 to TRBJ1-6; D is unclear. This CDR3 is 12 amino acids long. From germline, CDR1 is MDHEN and CDR2 SYDVKM. Trimming took off 4 bases at V and 7 bases at J, with 5 bases between the two ends.